These 6 T cell receptor beta chains were all obtained from the same sample, sequenced in a study of neurological immune-mediated disorders. MiXCR, applied by TCRdb to the 5' RACE reads, yields one record per CDR3 protein. The sample has approximately 100,000 distinct CDR3 sequences; roughly 3.5% are singletons. Sequenced input: PBMCs. Every receptor here comes from a young woman with multiple sclerosis.

Only a few counts were recorded for this clonotype. The chain is built from TRBV6-2 or TRBV6-3 and TRBJ1-1; possibly TRBD1 for D (5 bases). This CDR3 has 13 residues. Germline V CDR1 and CDR2: MNHEY, SVGEGT. The V gene lost 6 bases and the J gene lost 1 base, with 9 bases spanning the gap. For the CDR3, the DNA is TGTGCCAGCAGCCTGACAGAGAACACTGAAGCTTTCTTT. Translating gives CASSLTENTEAFF.

This clonotype has more than one count but fewer than ten. This sequence joins TRBV20-1 and TRBJ2-3; 16 bases match TRBD2. Germline values: CDR1 DFQATT, CDR2 SNEGSKA (reference sequence). The CDR3 loop spans 16 amino acids. Trimming removed 6 bases from V and 5 bases from J; junction bases left unmatched: 8. The CDR3 nucleotides read TGCAGTGCAACAGGGACTAGCGGGGGGGGCAGAGATACGCAGTATTTT. Amino acid sequence: CSATGTSGGGRDTQYF.

This clonotype appeared a few times. This sequence joins TRBV5-1 and TRBJ2-7, with no clear D. The germline CDR1 and CDR2 sequences are SGHRS and YFSETQ. V lost 0 bases to trimming and J lost 5 bases, with 3 bases between them. This CDR3 comprises 11 residues. In DNA, the CDR3 is TGCGCCAGCAGCTTGGCCAACGAGCAGTACTTC. Translating gives CASSLANEQYF.

This clonotype was counted at least ten times. This sequence joins TRBV7-2 and TRBJ2-5; 11 bases are shared with TRBD2. Germline V CDR1 and CDR2: SGHTA, FQGNSA. This CDR3 is 16 amino acids long. The junction had 6 bases not matched to a gene; V was cut back by 1 base and J by 5 bases. The chain's CDR3 is CASSLVSLAGGETQYF. For the CDR3, the DNA is TGTGCCAGCAGCTTAGTATCGCTAGCGGGGGGTGAGACCCAGTACTTC.

This clonotype was detected ten times or more. V gene TRBV11-2 combines with J gene TRBJ2-3, with TRBD2 matching over 8 bases. Trimming removed 3 bases from V and 2 bases from J; junction bases left unmatched: 4. Germline V gene sequence: CDR1 SGHAT, CDR2 FQNNGV. This CDR3 has 15 amino acids. The CDR3 DNA reads as TGTGCCAGCAGCTTCGGGGGGGGCCTCACAGATACGCAGTATTTT. Encoded protein: CASSFGGGLTDTQYF.

This clonotype was picked up a small number of times. The chain is built from TRBV6-4 and TRBJ2-2, with D perhaps matching TRBD1 or TRBD2 (5 bases each). Germline V gene sequence: CDR1 MRHNA, CDR2 SNTAGT. CDR3 length: 16 residues. V lost 0 bases and J lost 4, with 12 bases in between. The CDR3 DNA sequence: TGTGCCAGCAGTGACTCGGGGGTCCCCCCCACCGGGGAGCTGTTTTTT. Encoded protein: CASSDSGVPPTGELFF.